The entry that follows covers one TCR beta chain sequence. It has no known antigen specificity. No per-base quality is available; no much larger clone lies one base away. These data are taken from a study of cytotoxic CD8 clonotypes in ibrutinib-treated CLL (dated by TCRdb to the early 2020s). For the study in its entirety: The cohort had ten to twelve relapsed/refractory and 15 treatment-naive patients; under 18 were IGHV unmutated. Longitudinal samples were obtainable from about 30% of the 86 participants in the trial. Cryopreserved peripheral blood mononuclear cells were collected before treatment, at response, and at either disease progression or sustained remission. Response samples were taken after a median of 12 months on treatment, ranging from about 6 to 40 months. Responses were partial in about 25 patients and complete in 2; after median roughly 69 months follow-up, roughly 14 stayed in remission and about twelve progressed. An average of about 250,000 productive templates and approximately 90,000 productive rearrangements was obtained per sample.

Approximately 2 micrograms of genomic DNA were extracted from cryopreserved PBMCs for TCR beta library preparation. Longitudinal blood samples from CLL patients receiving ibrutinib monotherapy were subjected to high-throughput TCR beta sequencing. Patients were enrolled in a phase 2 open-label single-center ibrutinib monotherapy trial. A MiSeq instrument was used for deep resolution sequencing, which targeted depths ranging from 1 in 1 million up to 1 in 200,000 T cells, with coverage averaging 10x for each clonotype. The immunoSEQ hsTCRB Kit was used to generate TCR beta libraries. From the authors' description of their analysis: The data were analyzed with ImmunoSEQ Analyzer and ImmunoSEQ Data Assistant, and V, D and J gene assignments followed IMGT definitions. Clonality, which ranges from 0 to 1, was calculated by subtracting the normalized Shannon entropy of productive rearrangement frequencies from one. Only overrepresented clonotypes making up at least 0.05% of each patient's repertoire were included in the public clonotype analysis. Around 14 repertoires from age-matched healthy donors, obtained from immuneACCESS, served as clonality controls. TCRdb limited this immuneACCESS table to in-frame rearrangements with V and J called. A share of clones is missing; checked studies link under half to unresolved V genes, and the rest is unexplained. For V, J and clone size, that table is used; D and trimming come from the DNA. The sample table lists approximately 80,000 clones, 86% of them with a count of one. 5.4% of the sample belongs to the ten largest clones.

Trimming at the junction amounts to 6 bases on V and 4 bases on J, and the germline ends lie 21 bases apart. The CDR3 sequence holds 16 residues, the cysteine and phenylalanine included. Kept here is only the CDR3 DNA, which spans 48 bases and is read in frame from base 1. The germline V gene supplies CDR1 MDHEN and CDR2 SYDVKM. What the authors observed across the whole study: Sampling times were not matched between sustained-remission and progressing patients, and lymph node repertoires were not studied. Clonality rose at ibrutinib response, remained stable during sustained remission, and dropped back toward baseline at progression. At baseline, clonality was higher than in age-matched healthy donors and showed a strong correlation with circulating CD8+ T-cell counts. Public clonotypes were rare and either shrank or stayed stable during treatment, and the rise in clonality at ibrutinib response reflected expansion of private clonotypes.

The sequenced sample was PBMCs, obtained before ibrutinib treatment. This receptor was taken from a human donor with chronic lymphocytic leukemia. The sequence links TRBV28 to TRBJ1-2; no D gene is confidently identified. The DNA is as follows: TGTGCCAGCAGATTTGGCGGAGATGGTGGTAGCTATGGCTACACCTTC. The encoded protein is CASRFGGDGGSYGYTF.